The clone carrying this T cell receptor (beta chain) has ten or more counts. These data are taken from a study of human T cells and chemical hapten exposure. Total RNA was isolated from whole blood that had not been fractionated. In TCRdb, the 5' RACE reads were re-called with MiXCR into one record per CDR3 protein. Of tens of thousands of distinct CDR3 sequences in the sample, more than 7% were seen once. V was pared by 4 bases and J by 9 bases, with 16 bases between. In germline, CDR1 is SGHVS, CDR2 FQNEAQ. There are 13 residues in the CDR3. The chain joins TRBV7-8 to TRBJ2-7, with D perhaps matching TRBD2 (6 bases). The origin of this receptor is a male donor in good health. Here the CDR3 reads CASSSRELARQYF. CDR3 coding DNA: TGTGCCAGCAGCTCCCGAGAGCTAGCGCGGCAGTACTTC.